The TCR beta chain described here comes from a study of molecular identifiers for immune sequencing clone quantification. Study-wide results and limits: Whereas naive cells kept under 1% of molecules in clones above 20 RNA copies, such clones held over 97% in effectors. Clone sizes that are highly expanded could be underestimated when identical TCR molecules share a barcode.

Listed TCR primers and previously described methods were used for bulk TCR libraries. TCRdb called the PCR reads again in MiXCR, with one record for every CDR3 protein. The sample lists about 640,000 distinct CDR3 sequences; 20% were seen once. V was pared by 1 base and J by 4 bases, with 13 bases between. Germline-derived CDR1 and CDR2 are LGHNA and YSLEER. The CDR3 spans 15 residues. This clonotype occurred a few times. The antigen is undetermined. The TCR originated in a human donor in good health. Some libraries in this study had Jurkat cell RNA spiked in. Sequenced input: naive CD8+ T cells from blood, with Jurkat cell RNA spiked in. Subset given: FACS-sorted CD8+CD4-CCR7+CD45RA+ naive T cells. The chain employs TRBV4-3 and TRBJ1-1; D not resolved. In DNA form, the CDR3 reads TGCGCCAGCAGCCAAGGGTCTGGTTGGCTCACTGAAGCTTTCTTT. This encodes CASSQGSGWLTEAFF.